This T cell receptor (beta chain) was sequenced during a study of regulatory T cells in long-lasting Graves disease (dated by TCRdb to the early 2020s). Background on the whole study: Persistent Graves' disease was defined as antithyroid drug treatment for over 5 years with persistently positive TSH receptor autoantibodies. In the clinical cohort, patients with persistent Graves' disease had used antithyroid drugs for an average of roughly ten years. Peripheral blood TCR sequencing and RNA sequencing compared persistent Graves' disease patients with newly diagnosed Graves' disease patients. A total of about 33 samples underwent TCR sequencing, from about 13 patients with persistent Graves' disease and 20 patients with newly diagnosed Graves' disease. The study took place in China and was registered as a clinical trial.

Libraries were prepared through multiplex PCR. Reads for this sample came from an Illumina HiSeq 4000. TCR beta libraries were built with iRepertoire HTBI primers and Arm-PCR amplification of CDR3 regions. Before sequencing, the PCR products underwent gel purification. Concerning the study's data processing: Gene usage analysis of CDR3 amino acid clonotypes relied on the approximately 60 TRBV and 15 or so TRBJ segments identified across samples. COPE and FqMerger were used to merge filtered high-quality paired reads into contigs. BLAST was used to align contigs to the IMGT TRBV, TRBD and TRBJ reference genes, and CDR3 was defined following IMGT. Any clonotype with a frequency above 0.1% was counted as a highly expanded clone. Repertoire diversity was measured by Shannon entropy, and V-J evenness by the Gini coefficient. Public clonotypes were defined as clonotypes shared by more than one individual. TCRdb trimmed the raw reads at Q25, called clones with MiXCR and kept productive beta chains. Each CDR3 protein appears once, grouped with its most common genes and DNA. Clone size and V and J calls follow TCRdb, not the original study. This sample is represented by roughly 400,000 distinct CDR3 sequences; roughly a fifth of them were singletons. Of the sample, roughly an eighth falls within the top ten clones.

General findings and caveats noted by the study authors: Only the TCR beta chain was sequenced and analyzed. Persistent disease showed preferential use of TRBV28, TRBJ1-2 and TRBJ2-5, whereas newly diagnosed disease favored TRBV20-1 and TRBJ2-1. Persistent Graves' disease patients showed lower TCR Shannon entropy and fewer highly expanded clones than newly diagnosed patients, suggesting clonal expansion. The authors noted that the small sample size was a limitation that may lower accuracy. Peripheral blood alone was examined, since thyroid tissue, which constituted the primary lesion, could not be accessed. Persistent patients shared more public clonotypes among themselves (around 3,000) than newly diagnosed patients did (more than 950).

Reading the label with the study, this specimen's time point is: persistent/refractory GD, antithyroid drugs over 5 years with positive TRAb. For both TCR sequencing and RNA sequencing, RNA was extracted from PBMCs using TRIzol. The diagnosis of Graves' disease was made according to American Thyroid Association guidelines. Patients for the study were recruited at an endocrinology department in Xi'an, China. From each patient, around 9 milliliters of peripheral blood was collected into an EDTA anticoagulant tube. Ficoll Paque Plus density gradient separation was used to isolate PBMCs, and no further T cell sorting was performed. An Agilent 2100 Bioanalyzer and agarose gel were used to check RNA quality, and a NanoDrop 2000 was used to measure RNA concentration. This clonotype was recorded many times. Its specific antigen is unknown. Per-nucleotide qualities are absent, and no much larger clonotype sits a single base away.

V is cut by 5 bases and J by 7 bases, and the space between the germline ends is 17 bases. From the cysteine through the phenylalanine, the CDR3 covers 15 amino acids. Here the CDR3 DNA is all that survives: 45 bases in frame from base 1. The sequence joins TRBV12-3 or TRBV12-4 to TRBJ2-2; 7 matching bases give a weak D call of TRBD2. The sequencing used peripheral blood mononuclear cells (PBMCs), collected when the disease was refractory, from a patient treated with antithyroid drugs. The clonotype comes from a female donor with Graves disease. The CDR3 loop reads CASSPSGGGHGELFF. The DNA is as follows: TGTGCCAGCAGTCCTAGCGGCGGGGGCCACGGGGAGCTGTTTTTT.